This T cell receptor beta chain was profiled in a study of PD-L1 blockade in urothelial cancer. Time point reported: pretreatment peripheral blood. The V gene end was trimmed by 8 bases and the J gene end by 7 bases; junction bases not matched to a gene: 9. The CDR3 runs to 13 residues. Germline assignment: CDR1 SGHNT and CDR2 YENEEA. Regarding the study as a whole: Below-median pretreatment blood TCR clonality predicted better survival.

The table came from immunoSEQ multiplex PCR; TCRdb's copy has only in-frame clones and leaves some out. The sample lists tens of thousands of clones; around 85% were seen once. As regards this clone: Its antigen is unidentified.

The chain has TRBV11-3 and TRBJ2-3, with TRBD1 matching over 7 bases. This sequence originates from a man in his 60s with urothelial cancer. Sample: PBMCs, taken around atezolizumab (anti-PD-L1) treatment. The CDR3 DNA follows: TGTGCCAGCCGGGACAGTGGGTCTAATACGCAGTATTTT. It specifies CASRDSGSNTQYF.